The 24 T cell receptor beta chains presented below share a single source sample, sequenced in a study of T cells in Graves' hyperthyroidism and ophthalmopathy. The investigators amplified TCR beta CDR3 regions from RNA transcripts. The HTBI primer set drove a first-round RT-PCR of the TCR CDR3. One entry per CDR3 protein results from TCRdb running MiXCR on the multiplex PCR reads. Of a few hundred thousand distinct CDR3 sequences in the sample, under 25% were seen once. Sequenced: blood. These receptors were obtained from a woman aged 50 to 60 with Graves' hyperthyroidism.

This clonotype was detected ten times or more. The V and J genes are TRBV30 and TRBJ2-7; D remains ambiguous. This CDR3 is built from 12 residues. Germline V gene sequence: CDR1 GTSNPN, CDR2 SVGIG (reference sequence). V was pared by 2 bases and J by 5 bases, with 10 bases between. The CDR3 nucleotides read TGTGCCTGGAGTTTTACTAACGACGAGCAGTACTTC. Translation gives CAWSFTNDEQYF.

Many counts were recorded for this clonotype. The chain employs TRBV7-3 and TRBJ2-7, with D perhaps matching TRBD2 (6 bases). Trimming took off 2 bases at V and 2 bases at J, with 13 bases between the two ends. There are 15 residues in the CDR3. The germline V gene encodes CDR1 SGHTA and CDR2 FQGTGA. The CDR3 reads CASSLRPGLAYEQYF. CDR3 coding DNA: TGTGCCAGCAGCTTACGCCCGGGACTCGCCTACGAGCAGTACTTC.

This clonotype was seen ten or more times. The chain combines TRBV20-1 with TRBJ1-1; no definite D call. Germline V CDR1 and CDR2: DFQATT, SNEGSKA (reference sequence). Trimming removed 0 bases from V and 7 bases from J, with 12 bases in between. The CDR3 spans 13 residues. The CDR3 bases are TGCAGTGCTAGAGATTTGGTTGGAATTGAAGCTTTCTTT. It specifies CSARDLVGIEAFF.

Here the CDR3 DNA reads TGTGCCAGCAGCCAAGTGAGGGTTTTGAACACTGAAGCTTTCTTT. This translates into CASSQVRVLNTEAFF. The chain couples TRBV4-2 to TRBJ1-1; D ambiguous. From germline, CDR1 is LGHNA and CDR2 YNFKEQ. V lost 1 base to trimming and J lost 0 bases, with 9 bases between them. The CDR3 loop spans 15 amino acids.

The table lists this clonotype with a few counts. The V call is TRBV10-3, the J call TRBJ2-2, with 9 bases aligning to TRBD1. The germline V gene encodes CDR1 ENHRY and CDR2 SYGVKD. CDR3 length: 15 residues. V was pared by 2 bases and J by 7 bases, with 5 bases of the junction left unmatched. The chain's CDR3 is CAISEGTGPGGELFF. For the CDR3, the DNA is TGTGCCATCAGTGAGGGGACAGGGCCCGGCGGGGAGCTGTTTTTT.

This clonotype was counted at least ten times. The rearrangement joins TRBV11-1 to TRBJ2-1; TRBD2 agrees at 10 bases. Germline V gives CDR1 SGHAT, CDR2 FQDESV (reference sequence). V gave up 5 bases and J gave up 2 bases; unmatched junction bases: 3. The CDR3 covers 15 residues. The DNA of the CDR3 is TGTGCCAGCAGCAAAACTAGCGGGACCTACAATGAGCAGTTCTTC. Translating it yields CASSKTSGTYNEQFF.

This clonotype has at least ten counts. V is TRBV7-9 and J is TRBJ2-3; D may be TRBD1 (6 bases). Trimming stripped 5 bases from V and 2 bases from J, with 11 bases between. CDR3 length: 14 amino acids. The V gene's germline CDR1 is SEHNR and CDR2 FQNEAQ (reference sequence). The CDR3: CASSPGTNTDTQYF. The CDR3 DNA reads TGTGCCAGCAGCCCCGGGACAAACACAGATACGCAGTATTTT.

The sample holds many counts of this clonotype. The chain links TRBV28 to TRBJ2-3; 12 nucleotides agree with TRBD1. The germline gives CDR1 MDHEN, CDR2 SYDVKM. The J segment lost 3 bases and the V segment lost 7 bases, leaving 11 bases of the junction unmatched. The CDR3 loop spans 17 amino acids. CDR3 amino acids: CASTLSGTGGRTDTQYF. The CDR3 DNA is TGTGCCAGCACCCTCTCCGGGACAGGGGGCAGAACAGATACGCAGTATTTT. The complete variable domain, with remaining parts taken from reference TRBV28 and TRBJ2-3, reads DVKVTQSSRYLVKRTGEKVFLECVQDMDHENMFWYRQDPGLGLRLIYFSYDVKMKEKGDIPEGYSVSREKKERFSLILESASTNQTSMYLCASTLSGTGGRTDTQYFGPGTRLTVL.

There are many counts of this clonotype. V gene TRBV7-8 combines with J gene TRBJ2-3, with 9 bases identical to TRBD2. The germline V gene has CDR1 SGHVS and CDR2 FQNEAQ. The CDR3 runs 17 residues. The ends lost 1 base at V and 0 bases at J; junction bases unmatched: 5. The DNA for the CDR3 is TGTGCCAGCAGCTTAGTAGCGGGGGCCCAAAGCACAGATACGCAGTATTTT. Protein: CASSLVAGAQSTDTQYF.

In this sample, this clonotype turned up many times. This sequence joins TRBV12-3 or TRBV12-4 and TRBJ2-5, with a weak D call TRBD1 (7 bases). This CDR3 contains 14 residues. Between the trimmed V and J ends, which lost 6 bases and 5 bases, there was a span of 16 bases. CDR3 nucleotides: TGTGCCAGCAGCCCTAGACAGGGACTGGAGACCCAGTACTTC. It codes for CASSPRQGLETQYF.

The chain joins TRBV5-6 to TRBJ1-4, with TRBD1 matching 11 bases. CDR3 size: 14 residues. Germline V gives CDR1 SGHDT, CDR2 YYEEEE. Losses at the gene ends were 4 bases for V and 6 bases for J; bases not matched to a gene: 2. For the CDR3, the DNA is TGTGCCAGCAGCCGGACAGGGGGCGATGAAAAACTGTTTTTT. Translation: CASSRTGGDEKLFF.

J is TRBJ1-5 and V is TRBV6-9; tentative D call: TRBD1 (6 bases). CDR3 length: 14 amino acids. Per germline, CDR1 MNHGY and CDR2 SVAAGI. V was clipped by 4 bases and J by 5 bases, with 12 bases between them. The CDR3 nucleotides are TGTGCCAGCAGTTTAACGGACAGCTATCAGCCCCAGCATTTT. The encoded protein is CASSLTDSYQPQHF.

This clonotype was counted between two and nine times. The chain combines TRBV5-5 with TRBJ2-1; 7 bases map to TRBD2. The CDR3 is 15 amino acids. Per germline, CDR1 SGHKS and CDR2 YYEKEE (reference sequence). The V gene end was trimmed by 1 base and the J gene end by 9 bases; junction bases not matched to a gene: 10. The CDR3 is CASSLSPSGTAEQFF. CDR3 bases: TGTGCCAGCAGCTTGTCACCTAGCGGAACTGCTGAGCAGTTCTTC.

The genes are TRBV20-1 and TRBJ1-6; D is uncertain. The CDR3 contains 15 residues. The germline V gene has CDR1 DFQATT and CDR2 SNEGSKA (reference sequence). CDR3 coding DNA: TGCAATGCCCCAGGTGGGCCCTCCTATAATTCACCCCTCCACTTT. It is translated as CNAPGGPSYNSPLHF.

Note on this clonotype: A much larger clone lies one base from this, so it may be a read error. The chain has TRBV7-2 and TRBJ1-1, with D possibly being TRBD1 (5 bases). This CDR3 spans 13 amino acids. CDR1 is SGHTA and CDR2 is FQGNSA in the germline V gene. The germline V and J ends were trimmed by 2 bases and 4 bases, with 8 bases remaining between them. The CDR3 reads CASSLFGGTEAFF. CDR3 sequence (DNA): TGTGCCAGCAGCTTATTCGGGGGCACTGAAGCTTTCTTT.

This clonotype was recorded only once. J is TRBJ1-5 and V is TRBV20-1; maybe TRBD1 (5 bases). The CDR3 extends over 13 amino acids. Germline V lookup: CDR1 DFQATT, CDR2 SNEGSKA (reference sequence). Between the trimmed V and J ends, which lost 4 bases and 5 bases, there was a span of 12 bases. The CDR3 coding sequence is TGCAGTGCTAAAGACAGAGGGTATCAGCCCCAGCATTTT. Translated, it gives CSAKDRGYQPQHF.

This clonotype has just a few counts. The chain carries TRBV29-1 and TRBJ2-2, with D unclear. CDR3 length equals 14 residues. CDR1 and CDR2 (germline): SQVTM, ANQGSEA. V dropped 0 bases and J dropped 5 bases, with 10 bases sitting between them. The CDR3 DNA reads as TGCAGCGTTGAAGATCTTGGATATACCGGGGAGCTGTTTTTT. It yields the protein CSVEDLGYTGELFF.

In the case of this clonotype: A clone one base away is much larger, so this may be a read error. The V call is TRBV5-6, the J call TRBJ1-3, with D tentatively TRBD1 (5 bases). CDR3 length equals 14 residues. Germline loops: CDR1 SGHDT, CDR2 YYEEEE. The CDR3 spells CASSSDSSGSTIYF. The CDR3 DNA follows: TGTGCCAGCAGCTCTGACAGCTCTGGAAGCACCATATATTTT. Full variable domain (missing parts from reference TRBV5-6 and TRBJ1-3): DAGVTQSPTHLIKTRGQQVTLRCSPKSGHDTVSWYQQALGQGPQFIFQYYEEEERQRGNFPDRFSGHQFPNYSSELNVNALLLGDSALYLCASSSDSSGSTIYFGEGSWLTVV.

This chain links TRBV9 with TRBJ2-3; D is ambiguous. This CDR3 region has 15 residues. CDR1 is SGDLS, CDR2 YYNGEE, per germline. The ends were cut back, 0 bases at V and 4 bases at J, with 12 bases in the middle. The CDR3 is CASSVALGWADTQYF. CDR3 nucleotides: TGTGCCAGCAGCGTAGCCCTAGGTTGGGCAGATACGCAGTATTTT.

This clonotype was seen a few times. The V gene is TRBV28, the J gene TRBJ1-4; D unresolved. The germline V gene has CDR1 MDHEN and CDR2 SYDVKM. This CDR3 has 15 amino acids. Trimming pared 3 bases from V and 6 bases from J, leaving 14 bases between. CDR3 nucleotides: TGTGCCAGCAGTTTGACCGGGTCTGCTGATGAAAAACTGTTTTTT. As protein: CASSLTGSADEKLFF. Together with reference TRBV28 and TRBJ1-4, the CDR3 gives the full variable domain: DVKVTQSSRYLVKRTGEKVFLECVQDMDHENMFWYRQDPGLGLRLIYFSYDVKMKEKGDIPEGYSVSREKKERFSLILESASTNQTSMYLCASSLTGSADEKLFFGSGTQLSVL.

The chain has TRBV11-2 and TRBJ1-1, with D unresolved. CDR3 length: 13 residues. CDR1 SGHAT and CDR2 FQNNGV come from the germline V gene. V was clipped by 6 bases and J by 11 bases, with 19 bases between them. CDR3 DNA sequence: TGTGCCAGCAGTGGATATTCGGGCCGCGCGGCTTTCTTT. It is translated as CASSGYSGRAAFF.

This clonotype was counted ten times or more. J is TRBJ2-7 and V is TRBV30, with 8 bases matching TRBD2. V shed 5 bases, J shed 3 bases, and the junction held 9 bases outside the gene matches. The CDR3 covers 14 residues. Germline CDR1 reads GTSNPN; CDR2 reads SVGIG (reference sequence). The CDR3 loop is CAWEPGGGNYEQYF. CDR3 DNA: TGTGCCTGGGAACCCGGGGGGGGGAACTACGAGCAGTACTTC.

The V gene is TRBV28, the J gene TRBJ1-5; D ambiguous. The germline V gene has CDR1 MDHEN and CDR2 SYDVKM. This CDR3 spans 14 amino acids. V lost 5 bases, J lost 4 bases, and 12 bases lay in between. CDR3: CASSQTIINQPQHF. CDR3 sequence (DNA): TGTGCCAGCAGTCAGACAATAATAAATCAGCCCCAGCATTTT.

The chain recombines TRBV13 with TRBJ1-2; perhaps TRBD1 as D (5 bases). Germline CDR1 PRHDT, CDR2 FYEKMQ (reference sequence). The CDR3 is 15 residues long. V was pared by 5 bases and J by 1 base, with 14 bases between. CDR3 in DNA: TGTGCCAGCAGCCAAGGCCTGCAGGGTAACTATGGCTACACCTTC. It yields the protein CASSQGLQGNYGYTF.